A selection of T cell receptor beta chains follows, all from one sample in a study of a mutant IDH1 vaccine in newly diagnosed glioma. The antigens of these receptors remain unknown. Here immunoSEQ multiplex PCR was the method, and the copy in TCRdb shows in-frame clones only, minus some. The sample has over 80,000 clones; around four fifths are singletons. This specimen consisted of PBMCs, obtained from a glioma patient whose treatment included an IDH1 peptide vaccine. The receptors originated from a middle-aged man with glioma. Both conserved end residues are part of each CDR3. D genes are given only for firm matches. A row's size may be missing; if present it is once, few, many or a size class.

>TRBD2|TRBV28|TRBJ2-1|.
CASMPGRENEQFF
TGTGCCAGCATGCCCGGGAGGGAGAATGAGCAGTTCTTC
>TRBD1|TRBV2|TRBJ2-7|.
CASSERGQGATYEQYF
TGTGCCAGCAGTGAACGAGGCCAGGGGGCAACCTACGAGCAGTACTTC
>.|TRBV5-1|TRBJ2-1|once
CASSSSPTLDNEQFF
TGCGCCAGCAGTTCATCCCCGACCCTCGACAATGAGCAGTTCTTC
>.|TRBV19|TRBJ1-5|few
CASSSRWQPQHF
TGTGCCAGTAGTAGCCGTTGGCAGCCCCAGCATTTT
>TRBD2|TRBV5-1|TRBJ2-4|.
CASRPSGTKNIQYF
TGCGCCAGCAGGCCTAGCGGAACCAAAAACATTCAGTACTTC
>.|TRBV5-6|TRBJ1-1|.
CASSLPDRANTEAFF
TGTGCCAGCAGCTTGCCGGACAGAGCGAACACTGAAGCTTTCTTT
>TRBD1|TRBV5-6|TRBJ1-6|.
CASRLWTGSSYNSPLHF
TGTGCCAGCAGATTGTGGACAGGGAGCTCCTATAATTCACCCCTCCACTTT
>.|TRBV28|TRBJ2-7|.
CASRTTRDFYEQYF
TGTGCCAGCAGGACCACCCGGGACTTCTACGAGCAGTACTTC
>TRBD1|TRBV2|TRBJ2-3|.
CASSSDRAAHTQYF
TGTGCCAGCAGCTCCGACAGGGCGGCGCATACGCAGTATTTT
>TRBD1|TRBV4-1|TRBJ2-1|.
CASSQTIGTGGGEQFF
TGCGCCAGCAGCCAAACGATCGGGACAGGGGGCGGAGAGCAGTTCTTC